Listed below are T cell receptor beta chains from one sample, sequenced in a study of blood T cell repertoires in COVID-19. TCRdb's copy holds only in-frame clones and misses some; the assay was immunoSEQ multiplex PCR. Of roughly 120,000 clones listed, around 78% were seen once; the top ten hold 15% to 20%. The sample was peripheral blood. Receptor source: a woman aged 60 to 75 with acute or convalescent COVID-19. Both conserved end residues are part of each CDR3. D genes are given only for firm matches. Rows may omit the clone size; those that give it use once, few, many or a size class.

v_call: TRBV27; d_call: .; clone_size: .; j_call: TRBJ2-7; cdr3_aa: CASSLSLGGSGEQYF; cdr3_nt: TGTGCCAGCAGTTTATCGTTGGGGGGATCGGGCGAGCAGTACTTC
v_call: TRBV7-9; d_call: .; clone_size: .; j_call: TRBJ2-7; cdr3_aa: CASSFGSYEQYF; cdr3_nt: TGTGCCAGCAGCTTCGGCTCCTACGAGCAGTACTTC
v_call: TRBV19; d_call: .; clone_size: .; j_call: TRBJ2-7; cdr3_aa: CASSSLYEQYF; cdr3_nt: TGTGCCAGTAGTTCTTTGTACGAGCAGTACTTC
v_call: TRBV11-3; d_call: TRBD1; clone_size: few; j_call: TRBJ1-1; cdr3_aa: CASSSGTGNAAFF; cdr3_nt: TGTGCCAGCAGCTCGGGGACAGGGAATGCAGCTTTCTTT
v_call: TRBV6-5; d_call: .; clone_size: .; j_call: TRBJ2-7; cdr3_aa: CASRNPGQNYEQYF; cdr3_nt: TGTGCCAGCAGAAACCCGGGACAAAACTACGAGCAGTACTTC
v_call: TRBV4-1; d_call: .; clone_size: .; j_call: TRBJ1-5; cdr3_aa: CASSLHAITENSNQPQHF; cdr3_nt: TGCGCCAGCAGCCTCCACGCGATAACTGAGAATAGCAATCAGCCCCAGCATTTT
v_call: TRBV6-5; d_call: TRBD1; clone_size: .; j_call: TRBJ2-7; cdr3_aa: CASSPGQGIHEQYF; cdr3_nt: TGTGCCAGCAGTCCGGGACAGGGGATCCACGAGCAGTACTTC
v_call: TRBV25-1; d_call: .; clone_size: few; j_call: TRBJ2-6; cdr3_aa: CASSRGGSGANVLTF; cdr3_nt: TGTGCCAGCAGTAGAGGGGGCTCTGGGGCCAACGTCCTGACTTTC
v_call: TRBV27; d_call: .; clone_size: once; j_call: TRBJ2-7; cdr3_aa: CASSLESTSMYEQYF; cdr3_nt: TGTGCCAGCAGTTTAGAGAGTACTTCTATGTACGAGCAGTACTTC
v_call: TRBV20-1; d_call: .; clone_size: few; j_call: TRBJ2-5; cdr3_aa: CSASPGTTQETQYF; cdr3_nt: TGCAGTGCTAGTCCCGGGACAACCCAAGAGACCCAGTACTTC
v_call: TRBV28; d_call: .; clone_size: .; j_call: TRBJ1-1; cdr3_aa: CASSSAGQPNTEAFF; cdr3_nt: TGTGCCAGCAGTTCCGCCGGACAGCCAAATACTGAAGCTTTCTTT
v_call: TRBV5-1; d_call: TRBD1; clone_size: .; j_call: TRBJ1-6; cdr3_aa: CASSLKPRGQDNSPLHF; cdr3_nt: TGCGCCAGCAGCTTGAAACCTCGAGGACAGGATAATTCACCCCTCCACTTT
v_call: TRBV4-3; d_call: TRBD2; clone_size: once; j_call: TRBJ2-1; cdr3_aa: CASSRHAAGDYNEQFF; cdr3_nt: TGCGCCAGCAGCCGGCACGCGGCGGGAGATTACAATGAGCAGTTCTTC
v_call: TRBV10-2; d_call: .; clone_size: .; j_call: TRBJ1-5; cdr3_aa: CASRRQRCYQPQHF; cdr3_nt: TGCGCCAGCAGGCGGCAGCGCTGTTATCAGCCCCAGCATTTT
v_call: TRBV27; d_call: .; clone_size: .; j_call: TRBJ1-2; cdr3_aa: CASSPGRHAGLYGYTF; cdr3_nt: TGTGCCAGCAGTCCCGGCAGACATGCGGGCCTCTATGGCTACACCTTC
v_call: TRBV6-1; d_call: .; clone_size: .; j_call: TRBJ1-1; cdr3_aa: CASSETARMNTEAFF; cdr3_nt: TGTGCCAGCAGTGAGACGGCCAGGATGAACACTGAAGCTTTCTTT
v_call: TRBV7-6; d_call: .; clone_size: .; j_call: TRBJ2-5; cdr3_aa: CAGQPAPQETQYF; cdr3_nt: TGTGCCGGACAACCGGCCCCGCAAGAGACCCAGTACTTC
v_call: TRBV29-1; d_call: .; clone_size: .; j_call: TRBJ2-7; cdr3_aa: CSAAGAYEQYF; cdr3_nt: TGCAGCGCCGCCGGAGCCTACGAGCAGTACTTC
v_call: TRBV18; d_call: .; clone_size: .; j_call: TRBJ1-1; cdr3_aa: CASSPPSGGNTEAFF; cdr3_nt: TGTGCCAGCTCACCACCCTCCGGGGGGAACACTGAAGCTTTCTTT
v_call: TRBV4-3; d_call: TRBD1; clone_size: once; j_call: TRBJ1-1; cdr3_aa: CASSQVTGGEGNTEAFF; cdr3_nt: TGCGCCAGCAGCCAAGTAACAGGGGGTGAGGGGAACACTGAAGCTTTCTTT
v_call: TRBV19; d_call: .; clone_size: .; j_call: TRBJ2-2; cdr3_aa: CASSMGTVHRELFF; cdr3_nt: TGTGCCAGTAGTATGGGGACTGTACACCGGGAGCTGTTTTTT
v_call: TRBV9; d_call: .; clone_size: .; j_call: TRBJ1-2; cdr3_aa: CASSVGGGVTGYTF; cdr3_nt: TGTGCCAGCAGCGTAGGAGGGGGGGTTACGGGCTACACCTTC
v_call: TRBV6-5; d_call: TRBD2; clone_size: few; j_call: TRBJ2-2; cdr3_aa: CASSWGGVPLGGELFF; cdr3_nt: TGTGCCAGCAGTTGGGGAGGGGTGCCCCTCGGCGGGGAGCTGTTTTTT
v_call: TRBV9; d_call: TRBD1; clone_size: .; j_call: TRBJ2-7; cdr3_aa: CASSTGQETYEQYF; cdr3_nt: TGTGCCAGCAGCACCGGACAGGAGACCTACGAGCAGTACTTC
v_call: TRBV5-1; d_call: .; clone_size: few; j_call: TRBJ2-3; cdr3_aa: CASRKDSWADTQYF; cdr3_nt: TGCGCCAGCAGAAAGGACAGTTGGGCAGATACGCAGTATTTT
v_call: TRBV19; d_call: TRBD2; clone_size: .; j_call: TRBJ2-3; cdr3_aa: CASSTGLAATDTQYF; cdr3_nt: TGTGCCAGTAGTACGGGACTAGCGGCCACAGATACGCAGTATTTT
v_call: TRBV24-1; d_call: TRBD2; clone_size: .; j_call: TRBJ2-3; cdr3_aa: CATSDSNREGSNTQYF; cdr3_nt: TGTGCCACCAGTGATTCGAACCGGGAGGGCTCAAATACGCAGTATTTT
v_call: TRBV5-1; d_call: TRBD1; clone_size: .; j_call: TRBJ2-7; cdr3_aa: CASSVQGDPREQYF; cdr3_nt: TGCGCCAGCAGCGTACAGGGGGATCCGAGAGAGCAGTACTTC
v_call: TRBV6-2/TRBV6-3; d_call: .; clone_size: .; j_call: TRBJ1-5; cdr3_aa: CASSYMGSLSNQPQHF; cdr3_nt: TGTGCCAGCAGTTACATGGGCAGTCTAAGCAATCAGCCCCAGCATTTT
v_call: TRBV7-5; d_call: .; clone_size: .; j_call: TRBJ1-6; cdr3_aa: CARSLAGACSPLHF; cdr3_nt: TGTGCCAGAAGCTTAGCAGGTGCTTGCTCACCCCTCCACTTT
v_call: TRBV2; d_call: TRBD2; clone_size: .; j_call: TRBJ2-3; cdr3_aa: CASSERLAGDTQYF; cdr3_nt: TGTGCCAGCAGTGAGAGACTAGCCGGTGATACGCAGTATTTT
v_call: TRBV9; d_call: .; clone_size: .; j_call: TRBJ1-6; cdr3_aa: CASSEGVNNSPLHF; cdr3_nt: TGTGCCAGCAGCGAGGGAGTTAATAATTCACCCCTCCACTTT
v_call: TRBV11-2; d_call: TRBD1; clone_size: .; j_call: TRBJ1-5; cdr3_aa: CASSAGTGTNQPQHF; cdr3_nt: TGTGCCAGCAGCGCCGGGACAGGAACAAATCAGCCCCAGCATTTT
v_call: TRBV24-1; d_call: TRBD2; clone_size: .; j_call: TRBJ2-5; cdr3_aa: CATSDFGTSVQETQYF; cdr3_nt: TGTGCCACCAGTGATTTCGGGACTAGCGTACAAGAGACCCAGTACTTC
v_call: TRBV18; d_call: .; clone_size: .; j_call: TRBJ1-6; cdr3_aa: CASTAGFWSPLHF; cdr3_nt: TGTGCCAGCACCGCAGGGTTTTGGTCACCCCTCCACTTT
v_call: TRBV28; d_call: .; clone_size: .; j_call: TRBJ1-1; cdr3_aa: CASSFLRQSLTPNTEAFF; cdr3_nt: TGTGCCAGCAGTTTTCTACGACAAAGCCTTACTCCGAACACTGAAGCTTTCTTT
v_call: TRBV19; d_call: .; clone_size: .; j_call: TRBJ1-4; cdr3_aa: CASSMDLPSGATNEKLFF; cdr3_nt: TGTGCCAGTAGTATGGATCTCCCCTCGGGGGCAACTAATGAAAAACTGTTTTTT
v_call: TRBV3-1/TRBV3-2; d_call: TRBD1; clone_size: .; j_call: TRBJ2-1; cdr3_aa: CASSKRGGQGEQFF; cdr3_nt: TGTGCCAGCAGCAAAAGAGGGGGCCAGGGTGAGCAGTTCTTC
v_call: TRBV30; d_call: .; clone_size: .; j_call: TRBJ2-3; cdr3_aa: CAWSLPGKNTQYF; cdr3_nt: TGTGCCTGGAGTCTCCCCGGTAAGAACACGCAGTATTTT
v_call: TRBV7-2; d_call: TRBD1; clone_size: .; j_call: TRBJ1-2; cdr3_aa: CASSHGQGEYGYTF; cdr3_nt: TGTGCCAGCAGCCATGGACAGGGGGAGTATGGCTACACCTTC
v_call: TRBV6-6; d_call: .; clone_size: few; j_call: TRBJ2-7; cdr3_aa: CASSYSRGYEQYF; cdr3_nt: TGTGCCAGCAGTTACTCGCGGGGTTACGAGCAGTACTTC
v_call: TRBV5-4; d_call: .; clone_size: few; j_call: TRBJ2-4; cdr3_aa: CASSLGEVETNIQYF; cdr3_nt: TGTGCCAGCAGCTTAGGAGAGGTCGAGACAAACATTCAGTACTTC
v_call: TRBV18; d_call: TRBD1; clone_size: .; j_call: TRBJ1-5; cdr3_aa: CASSPSGGATVDQPQHF; cdr3_nt: TGTGCCAGCTCACCGTCAGGGGGCGCGACGGTGGATCAGCCCCAGCATTTT
v_call: TRBV30; d_call: .; clone_size: .; j_call: TRBJ1-2; cdr3_aa: CAWSRGDGGYTF; cdr3_nt: TGTGCCTGGAGTCGGGGGGACGGCGGCTACACCTTC
v_call: TRBV19; d_call: .; clone_size: .; j_call: TRBJ2-5; cdr3_aa: CASSTPLGRETQYF; cdr3_nt: TGTGCCAGTAGTACCCCCCTCGGCAGGGAGACCCAGTACTTC
v_call: TRBV19; d_call: .; clone_size: .; j_call: TRBJ2-3; cdr3_aa: CASSLQGSTDTQYF; cdr3_nt: TGTGCCAGTAGTCTTCAGGGCAGCACAGATACGCAGTATTTT
v_call: TRBV29-1; d_call: .; clone_size: few; j_call: TRBJ1-1; cdr3_aa: CSVEKGRNTEAFF; cdr3_nt: TGCAGCGTTGAGAAGGGGCGTAACACTGAAGCTTTCTTT
v_call: TRBV2; d_call: .; clone_size: many; j_call: TRBJ2-7; cdr3_aa: CASGAEMRYEQYF; cdr3_nt: TGTGCCAGCGGGGCGGAGATGAGGTACGAGCAGTACTTC
v_call: TRBV7-2; d_call: TRBD2; clone_size: .; j_call: TRBJ2-3; cdr3_aa: CASSQTSGSGTDTQYF; cdr3_nt: TGTGCCAGCAGCCAAACTAGCGGGAGTGGGACAGATACGCAGTATTTT
v_call: TRBV27; d_call: .; clone_size: .; j_call: TRBJ2-3; cdr3_aa: CASSLSPYTDTQYF; cdr3_nt: TGTGCCAGCAGTCTTTCGCCCTACACAGATACGCAGTATTTT
v_call: TRBV5-6; d_call: TRBD2; clone_size: .; j_call: TRBJ2-5; cdr3_aa: CASSYESGGETQYF; cdr3_nt: TGTGCCAGCAGCTATGAAAGCGGGGGTGAGACCCAGTACTTC
v_call: TRBV29-1; d_call: .; clone_size: .; j_call: TRBJ2-3; cdr3_aa: CSVVGEERTDTQYF; cdr3_nt: TGCAGCGTTGTAGGAGAGGAGCGCACAGATACGCAGTATTTT
v_call: TRBV7-2; d_call: .; clone_size: .; j_call: TRBJ2-7; cdr3_aa: CASSLVSGDEQYF; cdr3_nt: TGTGCCAGCAGCTTAGTCTCAGGGGACGAGCAGTACTTC
v_call: TRBV19; d_call: .; clone_size: .; j_call: TRBJ1-4; cdr3_aa: CASKGQSTNEKLFF; cdr3_nt: TGTGCCAGTAAAGGACAGTCAACTAATGAAAAACTGTTTTTT
v_call: TRBV9; d_call: .; clone_size: .; j_call: TRBJ1-1; cdr3_aa: CASSVDRADTEAFF; cdr3_nt: TGTGCCAGCAGCGTAGACAGGGCGGACACTGAAGCTTTCTTT